This T cell receptor beta chain was observed in a study of T cells in narcolepsy. CDR3 length: 15 amino acids. V dropped 1 base and J dropped 3 bases, with 12 bases sitting between them. In germline, CDR1 is KGHSH, CDR2 LQKENI. A remark on this clone: Its antigen is not identified.

Produced via immunoSEQ multiplex PCR; TCRdb's table is partial and in-frame only. The sample records roughly 30,000 clones, about 90% being singletons. Overall study results and limits: No autoreactive T cell clone sequences appeared in some memory CD4+ repertoires.

The sequenced material came from memory (CD45RA-) CD4+ T cells from blood. The V and J genes are TRBV18 and TRBJ1-2; D is perhaps TRBD1 (6 bases). This clonotype was sampled from a human donor in good health. DNA of the CDR3: TGTGCCAGCTCACCACAGGCTAGGGGGGACTATGGCTACACCTTC. This sequence encodes CASSPQARGDYGYTF.